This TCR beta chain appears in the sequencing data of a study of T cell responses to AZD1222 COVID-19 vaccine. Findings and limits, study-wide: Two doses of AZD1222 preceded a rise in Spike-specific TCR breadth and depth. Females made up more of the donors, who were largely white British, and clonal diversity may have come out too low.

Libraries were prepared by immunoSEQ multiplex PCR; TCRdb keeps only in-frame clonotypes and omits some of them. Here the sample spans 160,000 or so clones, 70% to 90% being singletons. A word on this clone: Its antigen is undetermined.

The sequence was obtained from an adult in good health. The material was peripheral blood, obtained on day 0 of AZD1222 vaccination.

The CDR3 region is CASFAWGYTGELFF. The CDR3 DNA follows: TGTGCCAGCTTCGCATGGGGGTACACCGGGGAGCTGTTTTTT. The chain links TRBV28 to TRBJ2-2; D may be TRBD1 or TRBD2 (5 bases each). This CDR3 is 14 amino acids long. Trimming stripped 8 bases from V and 3 bases from J, with 13 bases between. Germline CDR1 reads MDHEN; CDR2 reads SYDVKM.